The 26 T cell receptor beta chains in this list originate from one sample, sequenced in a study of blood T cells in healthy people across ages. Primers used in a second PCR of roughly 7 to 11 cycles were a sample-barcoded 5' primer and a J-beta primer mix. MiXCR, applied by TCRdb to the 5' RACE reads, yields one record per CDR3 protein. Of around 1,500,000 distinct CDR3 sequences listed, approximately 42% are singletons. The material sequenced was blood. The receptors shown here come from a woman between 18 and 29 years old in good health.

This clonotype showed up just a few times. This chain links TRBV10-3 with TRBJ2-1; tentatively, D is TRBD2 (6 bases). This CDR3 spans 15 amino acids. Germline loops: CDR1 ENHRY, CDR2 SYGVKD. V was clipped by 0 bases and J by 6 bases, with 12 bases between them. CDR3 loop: CAISESSGSTNEQFF. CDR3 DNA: TGTGCCATCAGTGAGTCCAGCGGGTCGACCAATGAGCAGTTCTTC.

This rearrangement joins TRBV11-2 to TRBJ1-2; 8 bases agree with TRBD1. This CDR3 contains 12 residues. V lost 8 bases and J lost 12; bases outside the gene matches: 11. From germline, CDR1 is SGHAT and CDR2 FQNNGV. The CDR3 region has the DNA TGTGCCAGCGCCATAGTGGGACAGGTCCACACCTTC. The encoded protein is CASAIVGQVHTF. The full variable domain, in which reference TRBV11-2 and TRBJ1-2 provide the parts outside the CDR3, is EAGVAQSPRYKIIEKRQSVAFWCNPISGHATLYWYQQILGQGPKLLIQFQNNGVVDDSQLPKDRFSAERLKGVDSTLKIQPAKLEDSAVYLCASAIVGQVHTFGSGTRLTVV.

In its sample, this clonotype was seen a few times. In DNA, the CDR3 is TGTGCCAGCAGCGCGACTAGCGGGGGGTCCGGCTCCTACAATGAGCAGTTCTTC. This gives the protein CASSATSGGSGSYNEQFF. V gene TRBV7-9 combines with J gene TRBJ2-1; TRBD2 agrees at 13 bases. Trimming at V came to 5 bases and at J to 0 bases, leaving 7 bases not matched to a gene. CDR3 length: 18 amino acids. Germline V lookup: CDR1 SEHNR, CDR2 FQNEAQ (reference sequence).

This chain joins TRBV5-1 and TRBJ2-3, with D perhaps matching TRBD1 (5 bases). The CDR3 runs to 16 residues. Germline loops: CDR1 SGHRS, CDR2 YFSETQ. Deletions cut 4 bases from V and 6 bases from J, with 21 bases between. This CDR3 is CASSARGAQGPDTQYF. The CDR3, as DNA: TGCGCCAGCAGCGCCCGCGGCGCCCAGGGCCCCGATACGCAGTATTTT.

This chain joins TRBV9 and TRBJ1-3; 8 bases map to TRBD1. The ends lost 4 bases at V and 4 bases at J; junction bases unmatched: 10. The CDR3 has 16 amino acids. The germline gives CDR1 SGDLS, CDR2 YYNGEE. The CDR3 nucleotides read TGTGCCAGCAGCTCCAGGGGGGACAGGTTAGGAAACACCATATATTTT. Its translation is CASSSRGDRLGNTIYF.

The CDR3 nucleotides read TGTGCCAGCAGTGAAGAGGGGGGGCAGGGAAACATTCAGTACTTC. Its translation: CASSEEGGQGNIQYF. The rearrangement uses TRBV25-1 and TRBJ2-4, with a weak D call TRBD2 (7 bases). The CDR3 contains 15 residues. Trimming left V 2 bases short and J 6 bases short, with 14 bases between. Per germline, CDR1 MGHDK and CDR2 SYGVNS.

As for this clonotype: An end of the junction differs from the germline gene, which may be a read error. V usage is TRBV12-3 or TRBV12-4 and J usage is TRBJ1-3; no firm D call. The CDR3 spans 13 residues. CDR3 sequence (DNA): TGTGCCAGTCAACTAAACACGGGAAACACCGTATATTTT. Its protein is CASQLNTGNTVYF.

Here the CDR3 DNA reads TGTGCCATTGATGGTCCTGCCGCAACTAATGAAAAACTGTTTTTT. It is translated as CAIDGPAATNEKLFF. The rearrangement joins TRBV10-3 to TRBJ1-4; D not certain. The germline V gene encodes CDR1 ENHRY and CDR2 SYGVKD. V shed 9 bases and J shed 0 bases, with 14 bases lying between them. This CDR3 has 15 amino acids.

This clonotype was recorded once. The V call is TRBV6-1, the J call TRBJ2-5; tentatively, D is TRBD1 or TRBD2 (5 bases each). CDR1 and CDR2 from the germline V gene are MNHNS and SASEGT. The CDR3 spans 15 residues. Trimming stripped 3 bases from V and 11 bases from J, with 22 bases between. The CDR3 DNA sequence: TGTGCCAGCAGTGACGCCGGGACGGTGAACTACGTGCAGTACTTC. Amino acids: CASSDAGTVNYVQYF.

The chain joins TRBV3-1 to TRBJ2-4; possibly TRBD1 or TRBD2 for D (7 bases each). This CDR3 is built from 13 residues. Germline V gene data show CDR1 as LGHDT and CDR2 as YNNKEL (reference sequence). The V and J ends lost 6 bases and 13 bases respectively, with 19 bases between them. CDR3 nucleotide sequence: TGTGCCAGCAGGCAAAGCGGGACAGAGGTACAGTACTTC. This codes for CASRQSGTEVQYF.

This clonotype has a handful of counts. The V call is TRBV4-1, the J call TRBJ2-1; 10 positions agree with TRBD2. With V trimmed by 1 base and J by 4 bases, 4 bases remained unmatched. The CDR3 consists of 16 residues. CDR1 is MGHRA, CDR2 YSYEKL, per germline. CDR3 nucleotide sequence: TGCGCCAGCAGCCAAGCAAGCGGGAGGGATTACAATGAGCAGTTCTTC. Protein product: CASSQASGRDYNEQFF.

The CDR3 protein is CASSLGTGNRYGYTF. The CDR3 DNA follows: TGTGCCAGCAGCTTAGGAACAGGGAACAGATATGGCTACACCTTC. This rearrangement joins TRBV7-9 to TRBJ1-2, with D possibly being TRBD1 (6 bases). The CDR3 is 15 residues long. Germline CDR1 is SEHNR and CDR2 is FQNEAQ (reference sequence). V was clipped by 1 base and J by 5 bases, with 14 bases between them.

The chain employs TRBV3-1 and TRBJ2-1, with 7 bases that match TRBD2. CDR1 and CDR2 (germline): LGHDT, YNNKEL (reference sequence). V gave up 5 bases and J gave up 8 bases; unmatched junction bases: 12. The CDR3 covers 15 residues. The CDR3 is CASSRAGDLVDEQFF. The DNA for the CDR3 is TGTGCCAGCAGCAGGGCGGGGGATTTAGTGGATGAGCAGTTCTTC.

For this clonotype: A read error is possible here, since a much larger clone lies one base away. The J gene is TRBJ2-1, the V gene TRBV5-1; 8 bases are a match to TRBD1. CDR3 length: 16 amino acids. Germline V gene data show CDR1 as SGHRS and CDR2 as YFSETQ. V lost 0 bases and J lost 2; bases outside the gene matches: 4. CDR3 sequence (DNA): TGCGCCAGCAGCTTGGCCAGGGGGCTTACCTACAATGAGCAGTTCTTC. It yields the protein CASSLARGLTYNEQFF. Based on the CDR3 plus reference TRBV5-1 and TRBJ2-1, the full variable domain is KAGVTQTPRYLIKTRGQQVTLSCSPISGHRSVSWYQQTPGQGLQFLFEYFSETQRNKGNFPGRFSGRQFSNSRSEMNVSTLELGDSALYLCASSLARGLTYNEQFFGPGTRLTVL.

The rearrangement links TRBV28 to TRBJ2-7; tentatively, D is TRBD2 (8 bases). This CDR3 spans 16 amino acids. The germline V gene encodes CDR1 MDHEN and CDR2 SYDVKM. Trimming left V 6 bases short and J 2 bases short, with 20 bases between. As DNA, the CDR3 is TGTGCCAGCAGGGAGCTGGGTAGCGGGACAGCCTACGAGCAGTACTTC. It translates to CASRELGSGTAYEQYF. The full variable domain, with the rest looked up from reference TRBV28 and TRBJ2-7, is DVKVTQSSRYLVKRTGEKVFLECVQDMDHENMFWYRQDPGLGLRLIYFSYDVKMKEKGDIPEGYSVSREKKERFSLILESASTNQTSMYLCASRELGSGTAYEQYFGPGTRLTVT.

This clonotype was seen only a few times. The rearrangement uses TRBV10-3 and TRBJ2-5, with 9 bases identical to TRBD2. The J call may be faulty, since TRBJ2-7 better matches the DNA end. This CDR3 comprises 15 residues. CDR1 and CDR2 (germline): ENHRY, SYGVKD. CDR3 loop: CAIMGSGGRNDEQYF. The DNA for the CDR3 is TGTGCCATCATGGGTAGCGGGGGAAGGAACGACGAGCAGTACTTC.

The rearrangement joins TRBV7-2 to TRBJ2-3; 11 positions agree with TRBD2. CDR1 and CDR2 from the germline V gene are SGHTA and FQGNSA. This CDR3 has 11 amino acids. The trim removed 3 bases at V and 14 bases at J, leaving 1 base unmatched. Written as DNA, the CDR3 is TGTGCCAGCAGCTTGGGGACTAGCGGGTATTTT. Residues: CASSLGTSGYF.

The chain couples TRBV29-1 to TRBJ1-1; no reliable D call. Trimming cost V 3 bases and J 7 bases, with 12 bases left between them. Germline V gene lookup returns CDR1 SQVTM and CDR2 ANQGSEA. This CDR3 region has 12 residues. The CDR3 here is CSVDDKVNEAFF. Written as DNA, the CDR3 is TGCAGCGTTGATGACAAAGTAAATGAAGCTTTCTTT.

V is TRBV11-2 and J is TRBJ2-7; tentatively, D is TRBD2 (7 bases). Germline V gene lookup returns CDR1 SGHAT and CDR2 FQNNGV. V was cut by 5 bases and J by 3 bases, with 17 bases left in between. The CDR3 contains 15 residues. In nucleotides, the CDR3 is TGTGCCAGCAGCCGCCGGGGGGCGGACAGCTACGAGCAGTACTTC. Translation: CASSRRGADSYEQYF.

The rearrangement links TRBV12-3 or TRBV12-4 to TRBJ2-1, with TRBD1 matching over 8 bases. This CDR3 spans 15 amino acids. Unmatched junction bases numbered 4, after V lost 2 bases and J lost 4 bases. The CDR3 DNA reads TGTGCCAGCAGTTTACGGGACAGGCTTTACAATGAGCAGTTCTTC. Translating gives CASSLRDRLYNEQFF.

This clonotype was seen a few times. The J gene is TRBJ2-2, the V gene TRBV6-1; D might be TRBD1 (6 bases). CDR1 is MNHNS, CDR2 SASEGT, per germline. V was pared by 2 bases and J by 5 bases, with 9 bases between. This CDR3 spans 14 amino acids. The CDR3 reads CASSEKGETGELFF. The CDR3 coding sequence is TGTGCCAGCAGTGAAAAGGGGGAAACCGGGGAGCTGTTTTTT.

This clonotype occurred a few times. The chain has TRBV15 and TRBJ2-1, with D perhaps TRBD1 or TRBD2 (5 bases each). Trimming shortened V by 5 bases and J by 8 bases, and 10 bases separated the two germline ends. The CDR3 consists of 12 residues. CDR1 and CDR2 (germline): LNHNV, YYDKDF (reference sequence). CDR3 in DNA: TGTGCCACCAGCTTACGAGGGGATGAGCAGTTCTTC. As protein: CATSLRGDEQFF.

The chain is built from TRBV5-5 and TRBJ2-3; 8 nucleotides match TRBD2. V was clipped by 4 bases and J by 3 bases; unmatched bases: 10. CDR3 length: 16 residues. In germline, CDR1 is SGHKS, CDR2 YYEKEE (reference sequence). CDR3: CASSTQAGVLTDTQYF. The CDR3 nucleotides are TGTGCCAGCAGCACCCAAGCGGGAGTTTTAACAGATACGCAGTATTTT.

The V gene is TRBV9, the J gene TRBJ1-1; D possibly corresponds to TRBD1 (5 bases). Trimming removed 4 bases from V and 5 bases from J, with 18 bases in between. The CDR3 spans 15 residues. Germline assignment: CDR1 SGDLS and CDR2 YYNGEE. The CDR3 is CASSPGTVLMTEAFF. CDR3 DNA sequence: TGTGCCAGCAGCCCCGGGACGGTCCTTATGACTGAAGCTTTCTTT.

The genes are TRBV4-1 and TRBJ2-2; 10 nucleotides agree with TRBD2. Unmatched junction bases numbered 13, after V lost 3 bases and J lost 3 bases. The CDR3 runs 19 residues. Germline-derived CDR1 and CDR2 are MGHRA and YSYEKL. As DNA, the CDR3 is TGCGCCAGCAGCCACGCTAGCGGGAGCCGGGGAGATGACACCGGGGAGCTGTTTTTT. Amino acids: CASSHASGSRGDDTGELFF.

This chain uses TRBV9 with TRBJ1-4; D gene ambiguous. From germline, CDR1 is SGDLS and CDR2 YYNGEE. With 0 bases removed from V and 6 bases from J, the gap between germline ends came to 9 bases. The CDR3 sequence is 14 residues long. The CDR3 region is CASSVEIEDEKLFF. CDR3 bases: TGTGCCAGCAGCGTAGAGATCGAGGATGAAAAACTGTTTTTT.